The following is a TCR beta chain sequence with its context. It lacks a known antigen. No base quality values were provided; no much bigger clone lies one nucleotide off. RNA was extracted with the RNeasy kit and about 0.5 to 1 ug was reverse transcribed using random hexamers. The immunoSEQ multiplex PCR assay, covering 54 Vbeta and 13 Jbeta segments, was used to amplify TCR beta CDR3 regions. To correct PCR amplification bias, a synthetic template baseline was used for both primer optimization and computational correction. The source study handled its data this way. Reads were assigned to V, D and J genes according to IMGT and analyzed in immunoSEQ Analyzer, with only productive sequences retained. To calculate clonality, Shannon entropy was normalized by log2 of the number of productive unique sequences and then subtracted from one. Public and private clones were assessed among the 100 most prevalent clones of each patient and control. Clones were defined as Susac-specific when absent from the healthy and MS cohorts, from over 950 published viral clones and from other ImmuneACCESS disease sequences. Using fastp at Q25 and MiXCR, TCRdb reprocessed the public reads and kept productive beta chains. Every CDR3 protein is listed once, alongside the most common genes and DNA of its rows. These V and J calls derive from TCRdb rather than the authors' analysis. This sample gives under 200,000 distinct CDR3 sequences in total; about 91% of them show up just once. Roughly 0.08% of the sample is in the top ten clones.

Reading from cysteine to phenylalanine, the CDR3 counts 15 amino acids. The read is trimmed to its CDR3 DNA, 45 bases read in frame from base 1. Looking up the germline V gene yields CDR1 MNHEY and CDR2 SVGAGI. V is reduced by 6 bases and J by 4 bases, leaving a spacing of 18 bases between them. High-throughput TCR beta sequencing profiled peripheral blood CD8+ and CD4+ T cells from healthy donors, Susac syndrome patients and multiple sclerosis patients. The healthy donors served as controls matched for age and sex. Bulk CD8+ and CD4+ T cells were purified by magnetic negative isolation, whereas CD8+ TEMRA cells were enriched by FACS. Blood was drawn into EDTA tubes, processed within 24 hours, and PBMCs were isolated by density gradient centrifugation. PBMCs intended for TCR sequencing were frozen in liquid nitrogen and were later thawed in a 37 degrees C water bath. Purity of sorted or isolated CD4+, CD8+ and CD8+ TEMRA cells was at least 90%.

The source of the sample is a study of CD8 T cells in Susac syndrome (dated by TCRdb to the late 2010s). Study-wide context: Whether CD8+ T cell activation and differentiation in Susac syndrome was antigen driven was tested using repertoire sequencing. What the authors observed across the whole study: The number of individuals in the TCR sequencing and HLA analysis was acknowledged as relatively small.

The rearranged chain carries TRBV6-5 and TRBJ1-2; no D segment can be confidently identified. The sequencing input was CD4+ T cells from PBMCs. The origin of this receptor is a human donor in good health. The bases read TGTGCCAGCAGAAAAGAAGCCAAGGGCCCCTATGGCTACACCTTC. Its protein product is CASRKEAKGPYGYTF.